Listed here are 23 T cell receptor beta chains from one sample, sequenced in a study of regulatory T cells in long-lasting Graves disease. Arm-PCR of CDR3 regions and iRepertoire HTBI primers were the basis on which TCR beta libraries were built. TCRdb reanalysed the multiplex PCR reads using MiXCR and keeps one entry per CDR3 protein. This sample has about 470,000 distinct CDR3 sequences, with roughly 21% found just once. Time point defined: persistent/refractory GD, antithyroid drugs over 5 years with positive TRAb. PBMCs were the source of the RNA used for TCR sequencing. The starting material was peripheral blood mononuclear cells (PBMCs), obtained when the disease was refractory, from a patient treated with antithyroid drugs. The origin of the receptors is a female donor with Graves disease.

This clonotype was counted at least ten times. This rearrangement joins TRBV10-3 to TRBJ2-7; 7 nucleotides agree with TRBD1. V trimming: 7 bases; J trimming: 1 base; junction bases outside the gene matches: 4. From germline, CDR1 is ENHRY and CDR2 SYGVKD. The CDR3 contains 13 residues. CDR3 region: CAIKGQLSYEQYF. The CDR3 DNA reads TGTGCCATCAAGGGACAGCTATCCTACGAGCAGTACTTC.

This clonotype was counted many times. The J gene is TRBJ2-7, the V gene TRBV28, with D tentatively TRBD1 (9 bases). Germline lookup yields CDR1 MDHEN and CDR2 SYDVKM. The CDR3 loop spans 19 amino acids. The V end lost 5 bases, the J end lost 3 bases, and 29 bases lay between the germline ends. CDR3 in DNA: TGTGCCAGCAGTGGTCGGACAGGGGTGGCTAGCGGGTCTTTCTACGAGCAGTACTTC. Translated: CASSGRTGVASGSFYEQYF.

This clonotype has just one count. The genes are TRBV20-1 and TRBJ2-5, with 10 bases that match TRBD1. The CDR3 is made up of 15 amino acids. In germline, CDR1 is DFQATT, CDR2 SNEGSKA (reference sequence). The junction had 8 bases not matched to a gene; V was cut back by 2 bases and J by 5 bases. The DNA of the CDR3 is TGCAGTGCTAGAATTAAGACAGGGGGCCAGGAGACCCAGTACTTC. This sequence encodes CSARIKTGGQETQYF.

In this sample, this clonotype turned up many times. The V and J genes are TRBV28 and TRBJ2-7; TRBD2 matches at 9 bases. The CDR3 runs 14 residues. Germline V gene lookup returns CDR1 MDHEN and CDR2 SYDVKM. Trimming at V came to 11 bases and at J to 0 bases, leaving 8 bases not matched to a gene. Here the CDR3 reads CAVNSGSFSYEQYF. CDR3 bases: TGTGCCGTAAATAGCGGGAGCTTCTCCTACGAGCAGTACTTC.

This clonotype was counted ten times or more. The CDR3 DNA reads as TGTGCCAGCAGCCTCCGGGACCCCCTTCGCTCGGGCTACACCTTC. This codes for CASSLRDPLRSGYTF. V and J are TRBV7-8 and TRBJ1-2, with D possibly TRBD1 on 5 matching bases. Germline V gene data show CDR1 as SGHVS and CDR2 as FQNEAQ. The CDR3 has 15 residues. Trimming stripped 5 bases from V and 8 bases from J, with 21 bases between.

This clonotype has at least ten counts. CDR3 bases: TGCAGTGCTAGAGTTAGGGGGGGTCCGGAGACCCAGTACTTC. As protein: CSARVRGGPETQYF. This chain links TRBV20-1 with TRBJ2-5; D may be TRBD2 (7 bases). Germline V gene sequence: CDR1 DFQATT, CDR2 SNEGSKA (reference sequence). The length of the CDR3 is 14 residues. V was trimmed by 1 base and J by 5 bases, leaving 14 bases between them.

This sequence joins TRBV9 and TRBJ2-7; 9 nucleotides align to TRBD1. The CDR3 is made up of 14 amino acids. V lost 3 bases, J lost 7 bases, and 8 bases stayed unmatched. Germline assignment: CDR1 SGDLS and CDR2 YYNGEE. CDR3 protein: CASSAEQGAGEQYF. As DNA, the CDR3 is TGTGCCAGCAGCGCCGAACAGGGGGCCGGAGAGCAGTACTTC.

This rearrangement joins TRBV6-1 to TRBJ2-3; 10 nucleotides align to TRBD1. V gave up 6 bases and J gave up 5 bases; unmatched junction bases: 5. This CDR3 contains 14 residues. The V gene's germline CDR1 is MNHNS and CDR2 SASEGT. Written as DNA, the CDR3 is TGTGCCAGCAGCGGACAGGGGGGAGTAGATACGCAGTATTTT. Residues: CASSGQGGVDTQYF.

This clonotype has ten or more counts. DNA of the CDR3: TGTGCCAGCAACAAACCAATCGGACTAGCGGTCTCCTACGAGCAGTACTTC. Amino acids: CASNKPIGLAVSYEQYF. The chain combines TRBV28 with TRBJ2-7, with 10 bases identical to TRBD2. This CDR3 is built from 17 residues. V lost 7 bases and J lost 0; bases outside the gene matches: 12. The germline gives CDR1 MDHEN, CDR2 SYDVKM.

A remark on this clonotype: At one end, the junction sequence differs from germline, possibly due to a read error. The rearrangement links TRBV10-3 to TRBJ2-7; D perhaps matches TRBD1 (5 bases). This CDR3 comprises 13 residues. Per germline, CDR1 ENHRY and CDR2 SYGVKD. The CDR3 DNA is TGTGCCACCCAGCAGGGATCCTCCTACGGGCAGTACTTC. The encoded protein is CATQQGSSYGQYF.

Ten or more counts support this clonotype. The rearrangement links TRBV7-3 to TRBJ2-7; 7 bases are a match to TRBD2. The CDR3 is made up of 15 amino acids. Germline V gene sequence: CDR1 SGHTA, CDR2 FQGTGA. Trimming removed 2 bases from V and 2 bases from J; junction bases left unmatched: 6. CDR3 region: CASSLRRGFAYEQYF. The CDR3 DNA follows: TGTGCCAGCAGCTTACGGCGGGGGTTCGCCTACGAGCAGTACTTC.

This clonotype was recorded many times. The rearrangement links TRBV28 to TRBJ2-7; 8 bases line up with TRBD1. Trimming cost V 5 bases and J 3 bases; bases outside gene matches: 6. The CDR3 has 14 amino acids. Germline V gene data show CDR1 as MDHEN and CDR2 as SYDVKM. For the CDR3, the DNA is TGTGCCAGCAGTGGGACAGGCCGTCTCTACGAGCAGTACTTC. This encodes CASSGTGRLYEQYF. Looking up the rest from reference TRBV28 and TRBJ2-7 gives the full variable domain: DVKVTQSSRYLVKRTGEKVFLECVQDMDHENMFWYRQDPGLGLRLIYFSYDVKMKEKGDIPEGYSVSREKKERFSLILESASTNQTSMYLCASSGTGRLYEQYFGPGTRLTVT.

Many counts were recorded for this clonotype. The gene calls are TRBV10-3 and TRBJ1-5; no clear D gene. Trimming cost V 6 bases and J 1 base, with 7 bases left between them. Per germline, CDR1 ENHRY and CDR2 SYGVKD. This CDR3 is built from 13 residues. The CDR3 DNA follows: TGTGCCATCAGCGCGGACAGCAATCAGCCCCAGCATTTT. It is translated as CAISADSNQPQHF.

In regard to this clonotype: A clone one base away is much larger, so this may be a read error. The missing conserved phenylalanine or tryptophan at the end of this CDR3 makes a read error likely. The chain has TRBV28 and TRBJ1-2, with D tentatively TRBD1 (5 bases). This CDR3 is built from 12 residues. V gave up 7 bases and J gave up 3 bases, with 9 bases separating them. Germline CDR1 reads MDHEN; CDR2 reads SYDVKM. CDR3 DNA sequence: TGTGCCAGCACCGGGACGCACTATGGCTACACCCTC. Encoded protein: CASTGTHYGYTL.

The chain is built from TRBV28 and TRBJ2-7; D is perhaps TRBD2 (5 bases). V was cut by 1 base and J by 4 bases, with 14 bases left in between. The germline CDR1 and CDR2 sequences are MDHEN and SYDVKM. The CDR3 consists of 15 residues. The CDR3 spells CASSLSREGGYEQYF. In DNA, the CDR3 is TGTGCCAGCAGTTTATCCCGTGAGGGTGGGTACGAGCAGTACTTC.

As for this clonotype: This clone may be a read error of a much larger clone one base away. Since no conserved phenylalanine or tryptophan closes the CDR3, a read error is the likely cause. In DNA, the CDR3 is TGTGCCAGTAGTGGGACAGTTGGAGAGACCCAGTACTCC. Translated, it gives CASSGTVGETQYS. This chain links TRBV19 with TRBJ2-5; 7 nucleotides line up with TRBD1. The germline V gene encodes CDR1 LNHDA and CDR2 SQIVND (reference sequence). This CDR3 is built from 13 residues. V lost 5 bases, J lost 4 bases, and 4 bases stayed unmatched.

This clonotype was counted between two and nine times. V gene TRBV6-1 combines with J gene TRBJ1-1; 8 bases align to TRBD1. After removal of 5 bases from V and 4 bases from J, the junction contained 6 bases not matched to a gene. Germline V CDR1 and CDR2: MNHNS, SASEGT. The CDR3 spans 14 residues. CDR3 residues: CASSPPQGATEAFF. The CDR3 DNA reads as TGTGCCAGCAGTCCCCCTCAGGGGGCCACTGAAGCTTTCTTT.

This clonotype was found a few times. J is TRBJ2-2 and V is TRBV7-9; 11 bases are a match to TRBD2. V was pared by 5 bases and J by 3 bases, with 5 bases of the junction left unmatched. CDR3 length equals 16 residues. The germline gives CDR1 SEHNR, CDR2 FQNEAQ (reference sequence). The CDR3 bases are TGTGCCAGCAGCCCCACTAGCGGGAGTGACACCGGGGAGCTGTTTTTT. Translating it yields CASSPTSGSDTGELFF.

This clonotype was picked up many times. The V and J genes are TRBV20-1 and TRBJ2-5; 10 nucleotides align to TRBD2. CDR1 and CDR2 (germline): DFQATT, SNEGSKA (reference sequence). This CDR3 comprises 14 residues. The V and J ends lost 2 bases and 4 bases, in that order; junction bases with no gene match: 4. The CDR3 protein is CSARSGGAGETQYF. CDR3 in DNA: TGCAGTGCTAGAAGCGGGGGGGCAGGAGAGACCCAGTACTTC.

A word on this clonotype: A much larger clone differs from this one at a single base, so this may be a read error. CDR3 protein: CASSGPGQPRNGYTF. Written as DNA, the CDR3 is TGTGCCAGCAGTGGACCAGGACAGCCTCGTAATGGCTACACCTTC. The chain links TRBV25-1 to TRBJ1-2; perhaps TRBD1 as D (6 bases). Trimming removed 4 bases from V and 6 bases from J, with 18 bases in between. This CDR3 spans 15 amino acids. Per the germline V gene, CDR1 is MGHDK and CDR2 is SYGVNS.

This clonotype was seen repeatedly, ten times or more. The chain joins TRBV6-1 to TRBJ1-1; tentative D call: TRBD1 (6 bases). The CDR3 loop spans 15 amino acids. Germline CDR1 is MNHNS and CDR2 is SASEGT. V was cut by 6 bases and J by 4 bases, with 18 bases left in between. The CDR3: CASRLKPQGVTEAFF. CDR3 bases: TGTGCCAGCAGATTAAAGCCACAGGGAGTCACTGAAGCTTTCTTT.

The V and J genes are TRBV6-2 or TRBV6-3 and TRBJ1-2; no clear D gene. In germline, CDR1 is MNHEY, CDR2 SVGEGT. The CDR3 length is 16 residues. V lost 5 bases, J lost 2 bases, and 18 bases lay in between. As DNA, the CDR3 is TGTGCCAGCAGTGAAACGGTTAGCAGACCCAACTATGGCTACACCTTC. This encodes CASSETVSRPNYGYTF.

The CDR3 nucleotides read TGTGCCAGCAGTCCATCGACTAGCGGGGGGGACAATGAGCAGTTCTTC. Translating gives CASSPSTSGGDNEQFF. The chain couples TRBV2 to TRBJ2-1, with 14 positions matching TRBD2. V shed 5 bases, J shed 5 bases, and the junction held 5 bases outside the gene matches. This CDR3 region has 16 residues. The germline gives CDR1 SNHLY, CDR2 FYNNEI.